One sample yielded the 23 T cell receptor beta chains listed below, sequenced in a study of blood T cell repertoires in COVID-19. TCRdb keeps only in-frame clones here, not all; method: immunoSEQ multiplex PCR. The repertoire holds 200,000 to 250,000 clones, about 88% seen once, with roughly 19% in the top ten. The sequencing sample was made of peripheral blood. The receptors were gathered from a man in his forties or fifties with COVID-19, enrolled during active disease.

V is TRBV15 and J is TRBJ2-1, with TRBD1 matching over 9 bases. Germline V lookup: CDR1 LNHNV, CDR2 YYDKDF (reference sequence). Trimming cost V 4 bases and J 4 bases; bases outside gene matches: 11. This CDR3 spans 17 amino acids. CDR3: CATSKNPGQGSYNEQFF. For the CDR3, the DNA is TGTGCCACCAGCAAAAACCCGGGACAGGGATCGTACAATGAGCAGTTCTTC.

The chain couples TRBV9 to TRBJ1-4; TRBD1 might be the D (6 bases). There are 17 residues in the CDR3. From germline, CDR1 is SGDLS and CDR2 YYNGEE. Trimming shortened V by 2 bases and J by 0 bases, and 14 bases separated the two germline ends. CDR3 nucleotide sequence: TGTGCCAGCAGCGTCCGGGACATCTTAACAACTAATGAAAAACTGTTTTTT. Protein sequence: CASSVRDILTTNEKLFF.

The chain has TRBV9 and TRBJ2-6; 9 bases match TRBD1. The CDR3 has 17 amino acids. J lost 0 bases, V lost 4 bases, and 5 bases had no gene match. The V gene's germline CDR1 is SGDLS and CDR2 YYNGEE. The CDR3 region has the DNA TGTGCCAGCAGCCCCCGACAGGGGGGCTCTGGGGCCAACGTCCTGACTTTC. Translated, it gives CASSPRQGGSGANVLTF.

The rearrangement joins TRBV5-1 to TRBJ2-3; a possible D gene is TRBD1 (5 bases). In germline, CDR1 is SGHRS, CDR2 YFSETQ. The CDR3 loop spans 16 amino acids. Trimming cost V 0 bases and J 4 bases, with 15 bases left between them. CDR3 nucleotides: TGCGCCAGCAGCTTGGACGGCAGGGCGTGGGCAGATACGCAGTATTTT. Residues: CASSLDGRAWADTQYF.

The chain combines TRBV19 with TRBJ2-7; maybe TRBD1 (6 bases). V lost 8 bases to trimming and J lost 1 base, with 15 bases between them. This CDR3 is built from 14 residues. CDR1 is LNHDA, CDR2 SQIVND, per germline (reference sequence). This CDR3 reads CASSYRENSYEQYF. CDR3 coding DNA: TGTGCCAGTTCCTACAGGGAAAATTCCTACGAGCAGTACTTC.

The CDR3: CASSYSPLSGLSTDTQYF. The DNA of the CDR3 is TGTGCCAGCAGTTACTCACCTCTTAGCGGGCTAAGCACAGATACGCAGTATTTT. This chain uses TRBV6-2 or TRBV6-3 with TRBJ2-3; 7 bases are shared with TRBD2. The CDR3 contains 18 residues. Germline values: CDR1 MNHEY, CDR2 SVGEGT. The trim removed 0 bases at V and 0 bases at J, leaving 9 bases unmatched.

The CDR3 loop is CAWSDTRTGGNEQFF. CDR3 in DNA: TGTGCCTGGAGTGATACGAGGACAGGTGGGAATGAGCAGTTCTTC. The V and J genes are TRBV30 and TRBJ2-1, with TRBD1 matching over 7 bases. J was trimmed by 7 bases and V by 1 base; bases with no gene match: 10. The germline V gene encodes CDR1 GTSNPN and CDR2 SVGIG (reference sequence). This CDR3 is 15 amino acids long.

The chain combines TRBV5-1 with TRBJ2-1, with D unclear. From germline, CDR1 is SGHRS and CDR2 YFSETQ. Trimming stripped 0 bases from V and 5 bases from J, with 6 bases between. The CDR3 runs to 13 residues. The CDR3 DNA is TGCGCCAGCAGCTTGGACAGAAACAATGAGCAGTTCTTC. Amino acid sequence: CASSLDRNNEQFF.

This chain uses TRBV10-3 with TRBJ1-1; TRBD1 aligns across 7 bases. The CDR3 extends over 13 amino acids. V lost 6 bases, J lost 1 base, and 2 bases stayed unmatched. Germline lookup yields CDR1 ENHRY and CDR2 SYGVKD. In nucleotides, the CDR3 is TGTGCCATCAGAGGGACAGAGAACACTGAAGCTTTCTTT. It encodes CAIRGTENTEAFF.

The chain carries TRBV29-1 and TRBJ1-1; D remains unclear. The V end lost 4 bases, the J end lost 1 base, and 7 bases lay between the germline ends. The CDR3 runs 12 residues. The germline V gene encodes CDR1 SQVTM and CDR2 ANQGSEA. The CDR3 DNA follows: TGCAGCGTTGGACACTCGAACACTGAAGCTTTCTTT. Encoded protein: CSVGHSNTEAFF.

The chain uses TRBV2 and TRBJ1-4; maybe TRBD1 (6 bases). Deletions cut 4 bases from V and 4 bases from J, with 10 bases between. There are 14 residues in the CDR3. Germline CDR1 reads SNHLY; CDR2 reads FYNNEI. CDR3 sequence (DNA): TGTGCCAGCAGTGTACAGGGCTTTAATGAAAAACTGTTTTTT. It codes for CASSVQGFNEKLFF.

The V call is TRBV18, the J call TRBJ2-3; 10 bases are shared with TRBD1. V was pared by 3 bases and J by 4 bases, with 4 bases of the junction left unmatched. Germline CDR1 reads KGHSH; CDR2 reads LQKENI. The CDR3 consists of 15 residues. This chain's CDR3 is CASSPRDRGADTQYF. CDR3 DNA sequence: TGTGCCAGCTCACCGCGGGACAGGGGTGCAGATACGCAGTATTTT.

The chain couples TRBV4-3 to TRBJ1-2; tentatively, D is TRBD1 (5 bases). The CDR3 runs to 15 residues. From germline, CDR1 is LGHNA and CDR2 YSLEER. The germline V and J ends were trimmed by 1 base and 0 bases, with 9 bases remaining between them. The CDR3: CASSQGAGTNYGYTF. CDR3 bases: TGCGCCAGCAGCCAAGGGGCAGGGACTAACTATGGCTACACCTTC.

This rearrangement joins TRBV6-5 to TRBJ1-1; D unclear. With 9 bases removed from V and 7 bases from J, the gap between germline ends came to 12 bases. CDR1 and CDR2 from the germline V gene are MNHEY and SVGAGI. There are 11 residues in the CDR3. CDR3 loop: CASPRGLEAFF. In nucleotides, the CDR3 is TGTGCCAGTCCTCGTGGGCTTGAAGCTTTCTTT.

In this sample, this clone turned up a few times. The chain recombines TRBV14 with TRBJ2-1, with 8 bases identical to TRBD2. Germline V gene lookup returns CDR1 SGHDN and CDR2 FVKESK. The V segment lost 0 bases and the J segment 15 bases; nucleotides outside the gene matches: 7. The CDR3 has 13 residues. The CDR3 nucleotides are TGTGCCAGCAGCCAAGAAGTGCGGGAGGCCCCGTTCTTC. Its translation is CASSQEVREAPFF. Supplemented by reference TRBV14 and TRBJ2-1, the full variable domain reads EAGVTQFPSHSVIEKGQTVTLRCDPISGHDNLYWYRRVMGKEIKFLLHFVKESKQDESGMPNNRFLAERTGGTYSTLKVQPAELEDSGVYFCASSQEVREAPFFGPGTRLTVL.

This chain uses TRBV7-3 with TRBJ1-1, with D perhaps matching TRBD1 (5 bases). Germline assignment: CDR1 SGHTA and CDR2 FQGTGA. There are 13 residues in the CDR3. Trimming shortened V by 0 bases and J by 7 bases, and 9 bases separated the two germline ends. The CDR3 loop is CASSLTRGGEAFF. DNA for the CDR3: TGTGCCAGCAGCTTAACCCGGGGGGGTGAAGCTTTCTTT.

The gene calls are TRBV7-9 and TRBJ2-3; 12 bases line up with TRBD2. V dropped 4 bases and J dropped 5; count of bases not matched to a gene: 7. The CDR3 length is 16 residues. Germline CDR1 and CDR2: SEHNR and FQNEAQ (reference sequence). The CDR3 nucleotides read TGTGCCAGCAGCTCCCTAGCGGGAGGGCCAGAAGATACGCAGTATTTT. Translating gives CASSSLAGGPEDTQYF.

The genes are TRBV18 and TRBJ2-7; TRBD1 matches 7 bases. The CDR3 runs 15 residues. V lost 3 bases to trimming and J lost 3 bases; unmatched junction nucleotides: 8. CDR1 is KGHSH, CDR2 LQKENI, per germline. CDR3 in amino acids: CASSPPGQPNYEQYF. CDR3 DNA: TGTGCCAGCTCACCTCCGGGACAGCCCAACTACGAGCAGTACTTC.

The CDR3 here is CASSSSGTFGEQYF. The DNA of the CDR3 is TGTGCCAGCAGCTCATCCGGGACATTCGGCGAGCAGTACTTC. The chain has TRBV11-2 and TRBJ2-7; possible D gene TRBD1, 6 bases. The CDR3 runs to 14 residues. The germline V and J ends were trimmed by 4 bases and 6 bases, with 16 bases remaining between them. The germline V gene has CDR1 SGHAT and CDR2 FQNNGV.

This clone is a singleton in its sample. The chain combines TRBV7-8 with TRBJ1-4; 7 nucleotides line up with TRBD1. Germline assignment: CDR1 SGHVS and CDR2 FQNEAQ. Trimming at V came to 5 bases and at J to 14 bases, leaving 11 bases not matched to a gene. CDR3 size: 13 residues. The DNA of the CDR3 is TGTGCCAGCAGCCAGGGACAGTTCTTCAATCTGTTTTTT. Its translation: CASSQGQFFNLFF.

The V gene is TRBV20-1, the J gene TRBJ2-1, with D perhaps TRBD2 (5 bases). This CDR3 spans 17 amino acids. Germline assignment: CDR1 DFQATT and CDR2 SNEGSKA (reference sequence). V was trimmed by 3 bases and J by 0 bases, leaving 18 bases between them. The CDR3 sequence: CSASPLIAGGSYNEQFF. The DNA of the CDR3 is TGCAGTGCTAGTCCCCTCATCGCGGGCGGCTCCTACAATGAGCAGTTCTTC.

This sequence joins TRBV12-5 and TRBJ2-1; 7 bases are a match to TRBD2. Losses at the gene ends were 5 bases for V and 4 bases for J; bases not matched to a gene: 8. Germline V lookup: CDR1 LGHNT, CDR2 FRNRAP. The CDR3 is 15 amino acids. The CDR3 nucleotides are TGTGCTAGTGGTCCTCCCGGGACTACATACAATGAGCAGTTCTTC. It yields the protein CASGPPGTTYNEQFF.

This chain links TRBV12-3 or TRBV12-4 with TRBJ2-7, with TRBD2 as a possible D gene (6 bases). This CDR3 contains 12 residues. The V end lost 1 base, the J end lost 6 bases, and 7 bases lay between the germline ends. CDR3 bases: TGTGCCAGCAGTTTAGGCGGGGCCGAGCAGTACTTC. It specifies CASSLGGAEQYF.